This T cell receptor (beta chain) was found in a study of blood T cell repertoires in COVID-19. Study overall: T cells, B-cell-depleted T cells, or PBMCs provided the cDNA or gDNA that served as material.

During active infection, Seattle patients enrolled and were then monitored through disease. In the original processing: For nucleated cells, counts were estimated from reference gene primer amplification. Here immunoSEQ multiplex PCR was the method, and the copy in TCRdb shows in-frame clones only, minus some. Clone size and the V and J calls come from that table; the DNA yielded D and trimming. The sample yields approximately 150,000 clones, around 87% seen once. Germline V lookup: CDR1 SGDLS, CDR2 YYNGEE. Trimming removed 4 bases at V and 3 bases at J, with 10 bases between. CDR3 length: 13 amino acids.

This clonotype was obtained from a woman aged 80 or over with COVID-19, enrolled during active disease. This rearrangement joins TRBV9 to TRBJ2-5; TRBD1 might be the D (6 bases). Material for sequencing was peripheral blood. The CDR3 DNA follows: TGTGCCAGCAGCCTAGGACAGAAAGAGACCCAGTACTTC. Translating gives CASSLGQKETQYF.